Below, 14 T cell receptor beta chains from the same sample are listed, as sequenced in a study of control samples from healthy donors and cancer patients. Clones were read by immunoSEQ multiplex PCR, and TCRdb kept only the in-frame ones, dropping some. Of under 450,000 clones listed, 80% to 95% are singletons. The sequenced sample consisted of PBMCs. The receptors were gathered from a man aged 35 to 55 with head and neck cancer.

This chain uses TRBV29-1 with TRBJ1-1; D ambiguous. This CDR3 is built from 15 residues. CDR1 and CDR2 from the germline V gene are SQVTM and ANQGSEA. V lost 0 bases and J lost 2, with 13 bases in between. As DNA, the CDR3 is TGCAGCGTTGAAGATCCCAAAGAAATCAACACTGAAGCTTTCTTT. Protein: CSVEDPKEINTEAFF.

This rearrangement joins TRBV15 to TRBJ1-5, with D perhaps matching TRBD1 (6 bases). The CDR3 spans 16 residues. Per the germline V gene, CDR1 is LNHNV and CDR2 is YYDKDF (reference sequence). Trimming left V 6 bases short and J 4 bases short, with 19 bases between. The CDR3 sequence: CATRNRRGGPNQPQHF. As DNA, the CDR3 is TGTGCCACCAGGAACCGCAGAGGGGGACCAAATCAGCCCCAGCATTTT.

This chain connects TRBV19 to TRBJ2-2; 7 bases fit TRBD2. Germline loops: CDR1 LNHDA, CDR2 SQIVND (reference sequence). The CDR3 length is 16 residues. V lost 6 bases, J lost 2 bases, and 9 bases stayed unmatched. The CDR3 nucleotides read TGTGCCAGTAGACCCGCGGGAGATGGAAACACCGGGGAGCTGTTTTTT. The encoded protein is CASRPAGDGNTGELFF.

CDR3 nucleotide sequence: TGTGCCAGCAGCCAAGGGGGGGCCAATCAGCCCCAGCATTTT. This translates into CASSQGGANQPQHF. This chain joins TRBV4-2 and TRBJ1-5; D might be TRBD1 (6 bases). The germline V and J ends were trimmed by 1 base and 3 bases, with 7 bases remaining between them. There are 14 residues in the CDR3. Germline V gives CDR1 LGHNA, CDR2 YNFKEQ.

This clone turned up a few times. V gene TRBV18 combines with J gene TRBJ1-2; D is unresolved. Per the germline V gene, CDR1 is KGHSH and CDR2 is LQKENI. The CDR3 spans 17 residues. V lost 3 bases and J lost 0, with 17 bases in between. CDR3 sequence (DNA): TGTGCCAGCTCACCCCCCGGAGCGTCTGGAGCTAACTATGGCTACACCTTC. Its translation: CASSPPGASGANYGYTF. Looking up the rest from reference TRBV18 and TRBJ1-2 gives the full variable domain: NAGVMQNPRHLVRRRGQEARLRCSPMKGHSHVYWYRQLPEEGLKFMVYLQKENIIDESGMPKERFSAEFPKEGPSILRIQQVVRGDSAAYFCASSPPGASGANYGYTFGSGTRLTVV.

J is TRBJ2-7 and V is TRBV11-3, with 10 bases identical to TRBD1. The CDR3 contains 17 residues. The germline CDR1 and CDR2 sequences are SGHNT and YENEEA. The junction had 5 bases not matched to a gene; V was cut back by 0 bases and J by 0 bases. For the CDR3, the DNA is TGTGCCAGCAGCTTAGAGTTCTGGACAGGGGGCTCCTACGAGCAGTACTTC. It codes for CASSLEFWTGGSYEQYF. The variable domain in full, completed from reference TRBV11-3 and TRBJ2-7, reads EAGVVQSPRYKIIEKKQPVAFWCNPISGHNTLYWYLQNLGQGPELLIRYENEEAVDDSQLPKDRFSAERLKGVDSTLKIQPAELGDSAVYLCASSLEFWTGGSYEQYFGPGTRLTVT.

The chain carries TRBV19 and TRBJ2-6; 10 positions match TRBD1. CDR1 is LNHDA and CDR2 is SQIVND in the germline V gene (reference sequence). The V segment lost 6 bases and the J segment 1 base; nucleotides outside the gene matches: 6. The CDR3 is made up of 17 amino acids. The chain's CDR3 is CASSPRDRGSGANVLTF. CDR3 nucleotide sequence: TGTGCCAGTAGCCCCCGGGACAGGGGATCTGGGGCCAACGTCCTGACTTTC. Full variable domain (outside the CDR3, taken from reference TRBV19 and TRBJ2-6): DGGITQSPKYLFRKEGQNVTLSCEQNLNHDAMYWYRQDPGQGLRLIYYSQIVNDFQKGDIAEGYSVSREKKESFPLTVTSAQKNPTAFYLCASSPRDRGSGANVLTFGAGSRLTVL.

The genes are TRBV18 and TRBJ1-2, with 12 bases that match TRBD1. This CDR3 is 15 amino acids long. V was pared by 0 bases and J by 7 bases, with 3 bases of the junction left unmatched. Per germline, CDR1 KGHSH and CDR2 LQKENI. The CDR3 DNA reads TGTGCCAGCTCACCACCGGGACAGGGGGCGGCTGGCTACACCTTC. Translating gives CASSPPGQGAAGYTF. The full variable domain, in which reference TRBV18 and TRBJ1-2 provide the parts outside the CDR3, is NAGVMQNPRHLVRRRGQEARLRCSPMKGHSHVYWYRQLPEEGLKFMVYLQKENIIDESGMPKERFSAEFPKEGPSILRIQQVVRGDSAAYFCASSPPGQGAAGYTFGSGTRLTVV.

The rearrangement links TRBV5-1 to TRBJ1-2; weak D call: TRBD1 (6 bases). The CDR3 loop spans 14 amino acids. Per the germline V gene, CDR1 is SGHRS and CDR2 is YFSETQ. The V gene lost 1 base and the J gene lost 6 bases, with 13 bases spanning the gap. The CDR3 bases are TGCGCCAGCAGCTTGACAGGGAGCGTCGATGGCTACACCTTC. Protein sequence: CASSLTGSVDGYTF.

The chain joins TRBV6-1 to TRBJ2-1; D is undetermined. Germline CDR1 is MNHNS and CDR2 is SASEGT. This CDR3 comprises 16 residues. Trimming removed 2 bases from V and 2 bases from J, with 13 bases in between. CDR3 in DNA: TGTGCCAGCAGTGAACTTTTTGGAAACCCCTACAATGAGCAGTTCTTC. Translated, it gives CASSELFGNPYNEQFF.

The chain couples TRBV27 to TRBJ2-1, with D unresolved. This CDR3 comprises 17 residues. CDR1 is MNHEY, CDR2 SMNVEV, per germline (reference sequence). Trimming cost V 8 bases and J 0 bases, with 20 bases left between them. The CDR3 DNA reads as TGTGCCAGCTCCCCCGGTAGGCTCCTGAGCTCCTACAATGAGCAGTTCTTC. Encoded protein: CASSPGRLLSSYNEQFF.

The rearrangement uses TRBV2 and TRBJ1-4; tentatively, D is TRBD1 (5 bases). The CDR3 length is 15 residues. Trimming cost V 7 bases and J 2 bases, with 14 bases left between them. Germline CDR1 and CDR2: SNHLY and FYNNEI. CDR3 DNA sequence: TGTGCCAGCAAGATGGAGGGGCTCACTAATGAAAAACTGTTTTTT. As protein: CASKMEGLTNEKLFF.

The chain carries TRBV7-3 and TRBJ2-5; 7 bases map to TRBD1. This CDR3 has 14 amino acids. V lost 5 bases, J lost 2 bases, and 5 bases stayed unmatched. CDR1 and CDR2 (germline): SGHTA, FQGTGA. CDR3 sequence: CASSLGTVQETQYF. Written as DNA, the CDR3 is TGTGCCAGCAGCCTAGGGACAGTACAAGAGACCCAGTACTTC.

V is TRBV7-6 and J is TRBJ1-3; 7 nucleotides agree with TRBD1. CDR1 and CDR2 from the germline V gene are SGHVS and FNYEAQ. Unmatched junction bases numbered 6, after V lost 5 bases and J lost 2 bases. There are 15 residues in the CDR3. DNA for the CDR3: TGTGCCAGCAGCCCGGACAGGACCACTGGAAACACCATATATTTT. It specifies CASSPDRTTGNTIYF.